These 21 T cell receptor beta chains originate from one sample sequenced in a study of human T cells and chemical hapten exposure (TCRdb year 2021). The receptor library was made with RACE. Reads for this sample came from a NextSeq 500. The public reads were run again by TCRdb, first through fastp at Q25 and then through MiXCR, and only productive beta chains were kept. For every CDR3 protein sequence, its rows merge into one entry that carries the most common genes and DNA. This sample comprises approximately 70,000 distinct CDR3 sequences, approximately 9.8% of them detected only once. Clones ranked in the top ten supply about 3.1% of the sample. The label giving this sample's time point can be read as: patch test 1, 2 weeks after DPC sensitization. According to the study, the label for this sample's treatment or condition signals: therapeutic diphenylcyclopropenone sensitization with weekly scalp DPC.

The sequenced sample was whole blood, obtained in connection with sensitization to the hapten diphenylcyclopropenone (DPC). These receptor sequences come from a woman aged 40 to 55 with alopecia areata. Some clones in this sample may be carry-over from other donors' samples.

In this sample, this clonotype turned up a few times. The chain carries TRBV19 and TRBJ2-4; 12 nucleotides agree with TRBD2. Trimming cost V 9 bases and J 4 bases; bases outside gene matches: 13. Germline lookup yields CDR1 LNHDA and CDR2 SQIVND (reference sequence). This CDR3 contains 17 residues. This CDR3 reads CARSPTSGGQPKNIQYF. The CDR3 region has the DNA TGTGCCAGGAGCCCGACTAGCGGGGGCCAGCCAAAAAACATTCAGTACTTC.

This clonotype has more than one count but fewer than ten. J is TRBJ2-7 and V is TRBV28, with a tentative D call TRBD1 (7 bases). CDR3 length: 13 amino acids. Germline V gene sequence: CDR1 MDHEN, CDR2 SYDVKM. Deletions cut 7 bases from V and 6 bases from J, with 16 bases between. DNA for the CDR3: TGTGCCAGCAATCCAGGGGGGCCTCTCGAGCAGTACTTC. It is translated as CASNPGGPLEQYF. Full variable domain (rest looked up from reference TRBV28 and TRBJ2-7): DVKVTQSSRYLVKRTGEKVFLECVQDMDHENMFWYRQDPGLGLRLIYFSYDVKMKEKGDIPEGYSVSREKKERFSLILESASTNQTSMYLCASNPGGPLEQYFGPGTRLTVT.

V and J are TRBV13 and TRBJ2-1; D gene unclear. CDR1 is PRHDT and CDR2 is FYEKMQ in the germline V gene (reference sequence). The CDR3 loop spans 13 amino acids. V was shortened by 4 bases and J by 6 bases, with 10 bases between the two germline ends. CDR3 sequence reads: CASSSRTGNEQFF. The CDR3 nucleotides are TGTGCCAGCAGCTCCCGGACGGGCAATGAGCAGTTCTTC.

There are a few counts of this clonotype. The chain couples TRBV10-3 to TRBJ1-5; tentative D call: TRBD1 (5 bases). The CDR3 is made up of 16 amino acids. Trimming removed 2 bases at V and 0 bases at J, with 11 bases between. Per the germline V gene, CDR1 is ENHRY and CDR2 is SYGVKD. The CDR3 DNA reads TGTGCCATCAGTGAGGCAGACAGCCATAGCAATCAGCCCCAGCATTTT. Residues: CAISEADSHSNQPQHF.

The sample holds many counts of this clonotype. The J gene is TRBJ2-7, the V gene TRBV18, with a possible D match to TRBD2 (5 bases). This CDR3 region has 12 residues. V was pared by 6 bases and J by 4 bases, with 10 bases between. From germline, CDR1 is KGHSH and CDR2 LQKENI. Here the CDR3 DNA reads TGTGCCAGCTCCCTTGGGGAGTACGAGCAGTACTTC. Its translation is CASSLGEYEQYF.

This chain uses TRBV28 with TRBJ1-5; D remains unclear. CDR1 is MDHEN and CDR2 is SYDVKM in the germline V gene. The CDR3 runs to 11 residues. Trimming pared 2 bases from V and 7 bases from J, leaving 3 bases between. The CDR3 spells CASSLKQPQHF. The CDR3, as DNA: TGTGCCAGCAGTTTAAAGCAGCCCCAGCATTTT.

This clonotype was detected many times. The rearrangement uses TRBV7-2 and TRBJ1-1, with D unresolved. Trimming pared 4 bases from V and 5 bases from J, leaving 32 bases between. Per the germline V gene, CDR1 is SGHTA and CDR2 is FQGNSA. The CDR3 extends over 20 amino acids. The chain's CDR3 is CASSSSGDIQSASFQTEAFF. The DNA for the CDR3 is TGTGCCAGCAGCTCTAGTGGTGACATTCAGTCAGCAAGTTTTCAAACTGAAGCTTTCTTT.

At least ten counts were recorded for this clonotype. The genes are TRBV5-1 and TRBJ2-2; no clear D gene. The CDR3 runs to 14 residues. V was pared by 4 bases and J by 0 bases, with 7 bases between. Germline CDR1 SGHRS, CDR2 YFSETQ. Here the CDR3 reads CASSPTTNTGELFF. CDR3 sequence (DNA): TGCGCCAGCAGCCCCACAACGAACACCGGGGAGCTGTTTTTT.

The chain uses TRBV7-3 and TRBJ1-2; weak D call: TRBD1 (5 bases). This CDR3 comprises 14 residues. Trimming pared 3 bases from V and 2 bases from J, leaving 10 bases between. CDR1 and CDR2 from the germline V gene are SGHTA and FQGTGA. CDR3 DNA sequence: TGTGCCAGCAGCTTCGACAGCGCCAACTATGGCTACACCTTC. It translates to CASSFDSANYGYTF.

The sample holds a few counts of this clonotype. This rearrangement joins TRBV15 to TRBJ2-7, with D possibly TRBD1 on 5 matching bases. The CDR3 covers 16 residues. Germline loops: CDR1 LNHNV, CDR2 YYDKDF (reference sequence). V lost 0 bases, J lost 2 bases, and 14 bases lay in between. The CDR3 DNA reads TGTGCCACCAGCAGAGATCTAGGGCAGGGTACCTACGAGCAGTACTTC. Residues: CATSRDLGQGTYEQYF.

The sample holds a few counts of this clonotype. The rearrangement links TRBV3-1 to TRBJ1-1; D gene ambiguous. CDR1 and CDR2 (germline): LGHDT, YNNKEL (reference sequence). The V end was cut by 4 bases, the J end by 6 bases, with 9 bases between. The CDR3 runs to 12 residues. The CDR3: CASSPGGPEAFF. The CDR3 DNA sequence: TGTGCCAGCAGCCCCGGAGGGCCTGAAGCTTTCTTT.

This clonotype has at least ten counts. The chain couples TRBV28 to TRBJ2-4; possibly TRBD2 for D (5 bases). CDR1 is MDHEN and CDR2 is SYDVKM in the germline V gene. The CDR3 runs to 17 residues. Trimming removed 5 bases at V and 0 bases at J, with 17 bases between. CDR3 nucleotide sequence: TGTGCCAGCAGTCCTTGGAGGATCCCTCTAGCCAAAAACATTCAGTACTTC. The encoded protein is CASSPWRIPLAKNIQYF. Supplemented by reference TRBV28 and TRBJ2-4, the full variable domain reads DVKVTQSSRYLVKRTGEKVFLECVQDMDHENMFWYRQDPGLGLRLIYFSYDVKMKEKGDIPEGYSVSREKKERFSLILESASTNQTSMYLCASSPWRIPLAKNIQYFGAGTRLSVL.

This clonotype was recorded at least ten times. This chain links TRBV7-9 with TRBJ1-2, with D possibly being TRBD1 (6 bases). V was trimmed by 4 bases and J by 8 bases, leaving 11 bases between them. The CDR3 sequence is 12 residues long. The V gene's germline CDR1 is SEHNR and CDR2 FQNEAQ (reference sequence). This CDR3 reads CASSSGAEGYTF. DNA of the CDR3: TGTGCCAGCAGCTCAGGGGCAGAGGGCTACACCTTC.

The J gene is TRBJ2-1, the V gene TRBV11-3, with D perhaps TRBD1 (7 bases). This CDR3 is built from 16 residues. Deletions cut 1 base from V and 5 bases from J, with 15 bases between. CDR1 SGHNT and CDR2 YENEEA come from the germline V gene. DNA of the CDR3: TGTGCCAGCAGCTTAGGGAGGGGGCAGATTAACAATGAGCAGTTCTTC. It yields the protein CASSLGRGQINNEQFF.

This clonotype was detected many times. The chain carries TRBV21-1 and TRBJ2-7; the D call TRBD1 from the table was never checked on the DNA. TRBV21-1 is flagged as a pseudogene. CDR3 length: 16 residues. CDR3 DNA: TGTGCCAGCAGCAGCGGGAGCAGGGCGCCTATCTACGAGCAGTACTTC. Protein sequence: CASSSGSRAPIYEQYF.

This clonotype was recorded at least ten times. The chain employs TRBV28 and TRBJ1-2; TRBD1 agrees at 7 bases. The CDR3 spans 13 residues. The trim removed 3 bases at V and 6 bases at J, leaving 4 bases unmatched. Germline V CDR1 and CDR2: MDHEN, SYDVKM. The CDR3 is CASSFIQGDGYTF. The DNA of the CDR3 is TGTGCCAGCAGTTTTATCCAGGGGGATGGCTACACCTTC.

This clonotype has at least ten counts. The genes are TRBV5-4 and TRBJ2-1; 8 bases agree with TRBD1. V was pared by 0 bases and J by 9 bases, with 14 bases of the junction left unmatched. Germline V gives CDR1 SGHNT, CDR2 YYREEE (reference sequence). The CDR3 is made up of 17 amino acids. The CDR3 loop reads CASSLGYRGQVLSEQFF. CDR3 coding DNA: TGTGCCAGCAGCTTGGGGTATAGGGGACAGGTCTTAAGTGAGCAGTTCTTC. The whole variable domain, remainder taken from reference TRBV5-4 and TRBJ2-1, is ETGVTQSPTHLIKTRGQQVTLRCSSQSGHNTVSWYQQALGQGPQFIFQYYREEENGRGNFPPRFSGLQFPNYSSELNVNALELDDSALYLCASSLGYRGQVLSEQFFGPGTRLTVL.

The chain's CDR3 is CASSQQGARTGELFF. In DNA form, the CDR3 reads TGTGCCAGCAGCCAACAGGGGGCGCGAACCGGGGAGCTGTTTTTT. This chain uses TRBV6-2 or TRBV6-3 with TRBJ2-2; TRBD1 matches 9 bases. The CDR3 is made up of 15 amino acids. Germline-derived CDR1 and CDR2 are MNHEY and SVGEGT. The trim removed 6 bases at V and 5 bases at J, leaving 7 bases unmatched.

A few counts support this clonotype. The chain recombines TRBV6-5 with TRBJ2-1, with 7 bases aligning to TRBD2. Germline assignment: CDR1 MNHEY and CDR2 SVGAGI. The CDR3 is 15 amino acids. J gave up 6 bases and V 5 bases, and 10 bases lay outside the gene matches. The CDR3 sequence is CASSPPAGQINEQFF. The CDR3 DNA reads as TGTGCCAGCAGTCCCCCAGCGGGGCAAATCAATGAGCAGTTCTTC.

This clonotype was recorded at least ten times. CDR3 DNA sequence: TGTGCCAGCAGCTTAGCTGCCAGGGAATACGAGCAGTACTTC. Protein: CASSLAAREYEQYF. The chain recombines TRBV11-2 with TRBJ2-7; D might be TRBD1 (5 bases). The CDR3 consists of 14 residues. The germline CDR1 and CDR2 sequences are SGHAT and FQNNGV. Trimming took off 1 base at V and 4 bases at J, with 11 bases between the two ends.

J is TRBJ2-1 and V is TRBV19; weak D call: TRBD1 (6 bases). Trimming shortened V by 3 bases and J by 9 bases, and 15 bases separated the two germline ends. CDR1 and CDR2 from the germline V gene are LNHDA and SQIVND (reference sequence). The CDR3 is 14 amino acids. CDR3 region: CASSIMGAFGEQFF. Here the CDR3 DNA reads TGTGCCAGTAGTATCATGGGGGCCTTCGGTGAGCAGTTCTTC.